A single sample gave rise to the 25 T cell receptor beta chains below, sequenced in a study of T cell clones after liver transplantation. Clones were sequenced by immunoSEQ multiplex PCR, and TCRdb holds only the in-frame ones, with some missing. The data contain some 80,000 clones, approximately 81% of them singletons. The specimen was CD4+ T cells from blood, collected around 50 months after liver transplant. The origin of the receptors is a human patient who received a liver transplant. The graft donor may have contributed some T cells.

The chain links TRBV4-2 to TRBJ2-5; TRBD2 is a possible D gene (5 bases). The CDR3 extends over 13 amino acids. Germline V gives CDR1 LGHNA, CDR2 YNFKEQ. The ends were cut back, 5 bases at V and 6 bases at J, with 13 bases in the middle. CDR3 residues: CASSFSGIKTQYF. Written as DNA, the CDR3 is TGTGCCAGCAGCTTCTCCGGGATCAAGACCCAGTACTTC.

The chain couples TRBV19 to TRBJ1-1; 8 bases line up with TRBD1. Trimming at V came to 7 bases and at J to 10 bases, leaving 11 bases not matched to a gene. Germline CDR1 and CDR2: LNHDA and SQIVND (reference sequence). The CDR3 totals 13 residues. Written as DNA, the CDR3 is TGTGCCAGTAAGTCTGGACAGGGATTTTCAGCTTTCTTT. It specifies CASKSGQGFSAFF. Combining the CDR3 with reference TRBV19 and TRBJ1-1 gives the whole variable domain DGGITQSPKYLFRKEGQNVTLSCEQNLNHDAMYWYRQDPGQGLRLIYYSQIVNDFQKGDIAEGYSVSREKKESFPLTVTSAQKNPTAFYLCASKSGQGFSAFFGQGTRLTVV.

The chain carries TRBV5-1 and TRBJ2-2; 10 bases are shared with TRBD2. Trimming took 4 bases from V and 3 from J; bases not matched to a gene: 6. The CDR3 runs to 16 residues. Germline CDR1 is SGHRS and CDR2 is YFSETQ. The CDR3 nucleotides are TGCGCCAGCAGCGTTAGCGGGGGGAGCGACACCGGGGAGCTGTTTTTT. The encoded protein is CASSVSGGSDTGELFF.

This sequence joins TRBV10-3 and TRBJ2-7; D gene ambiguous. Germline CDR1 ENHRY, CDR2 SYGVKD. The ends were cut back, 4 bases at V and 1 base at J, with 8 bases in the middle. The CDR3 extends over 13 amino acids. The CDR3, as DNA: TGTGCCATCAGTGGTCAGAGTTCCTACGAGCAGTACTTC. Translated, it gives CAISGQSSYEQYF.

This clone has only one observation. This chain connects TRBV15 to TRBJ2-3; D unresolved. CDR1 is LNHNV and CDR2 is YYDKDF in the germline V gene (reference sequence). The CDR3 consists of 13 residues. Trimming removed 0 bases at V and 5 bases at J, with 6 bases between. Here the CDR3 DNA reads TGTGCCACCAGCAGAGATGCCCTAGATACGCAGTATTTT. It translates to CATSRDALDTQYF.

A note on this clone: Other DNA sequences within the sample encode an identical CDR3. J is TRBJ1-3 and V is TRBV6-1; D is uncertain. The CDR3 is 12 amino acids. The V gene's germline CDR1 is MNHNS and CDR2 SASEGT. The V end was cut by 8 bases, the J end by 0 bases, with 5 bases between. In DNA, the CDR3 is TGTGCCAGCCACAGCTCTGGAAACACCATATATTTT. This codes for CASHSSGNTIYF.

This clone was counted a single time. This chain's CDR3 is CASSQGWDGGGPDTQYF. As DNA, the CDR3 is TGTGCCAGCAGCCAGGGGTGGGATGGAGGGGGTCCCGATACGCAGTATTTT. The J gene is TRBJ2-3, the V gene TRBV4-2; D may be TRBD1 or TRBD2 (6 bases each). Germline V CDR1 and CDR2: LGHNA, YNFKEQ. The CDR3 is made up of 17 amino acids. V dropped 3 bases and J dropped 6 bases, with 22 bases sitting between them.

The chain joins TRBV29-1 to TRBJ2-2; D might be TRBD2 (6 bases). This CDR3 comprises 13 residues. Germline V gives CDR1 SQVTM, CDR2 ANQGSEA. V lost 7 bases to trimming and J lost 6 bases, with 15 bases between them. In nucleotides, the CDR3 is TGCAGCGGGGGGATGGGGGAGGCCGGGGAGCTGTTTTTT. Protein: CSGGMGEAGELFF.

The CDR3 nucleotides read TGTGCCAGCAGCCAAGGACTCCAAGATACGCAGTATTTT. This translates into CASSQGLQDTQYF. This rearrangement joins TRBV7-2 to TRBJ2-3, with a tentative D call TRBD2 (5 bases). The CDR3 consists of 13 residues. The germline V and J ends were trimmed by 5 bases and 5 bases, with 11 bases remaining between them. CDR1 is SGHTA, CDR2 FQGNSA, per germline.

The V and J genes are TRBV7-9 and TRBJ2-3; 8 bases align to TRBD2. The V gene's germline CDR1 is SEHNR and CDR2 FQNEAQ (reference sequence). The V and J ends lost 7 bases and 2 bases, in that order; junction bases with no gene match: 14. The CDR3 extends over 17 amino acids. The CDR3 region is CASILIAGGSNTDTQYF. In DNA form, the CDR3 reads TGTGCCAGCATCCTTATTGCGGGGGGCAGCAACACAGATACGCAGTATTTT.

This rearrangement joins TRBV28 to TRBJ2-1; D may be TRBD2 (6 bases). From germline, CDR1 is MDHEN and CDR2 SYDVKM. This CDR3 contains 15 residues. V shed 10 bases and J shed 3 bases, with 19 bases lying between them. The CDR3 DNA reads TGTGCCACCCAACCAGGCGGGGCGAACTACAATGAGCAGTTCTTC. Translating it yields CATQPGGANYNEQFF.

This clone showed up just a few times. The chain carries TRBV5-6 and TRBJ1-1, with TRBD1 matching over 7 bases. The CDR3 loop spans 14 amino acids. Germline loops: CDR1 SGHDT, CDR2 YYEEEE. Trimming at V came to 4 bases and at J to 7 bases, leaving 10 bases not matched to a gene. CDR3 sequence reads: CASSPLQGEGEAFF. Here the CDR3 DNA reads TGTGCCAGCAGCCCACTCCAGGGGGAGGGTGAAGCTTTCTTT. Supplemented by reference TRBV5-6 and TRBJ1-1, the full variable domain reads DAGVTQSPTHLIKTRGQQVTLRCSPKSGHDTVSWYQQALGQGPQFIFQYYEEEERQRGNFPDRFSGHQFPNYSSELNVNALLLGDSALYLCASSPLQGEGEAFFGQGTRLTVV.

The CDR3 DNA reads as TGTGCCAGCAGCCAAGACAGCTATACGCAGTATTTT. Protein: CASSQDSYTQYF. The V gene is TRBV14, the J gene TRBJ2-3; D remains ambiguous. The germline V gene encodes CDR1 SGHDN and CDR2 FVKESK. V was shortened by 0 bases and J by 7 bases, with 5 bases between the two germline ends. This CDR3 region has 12 residues.

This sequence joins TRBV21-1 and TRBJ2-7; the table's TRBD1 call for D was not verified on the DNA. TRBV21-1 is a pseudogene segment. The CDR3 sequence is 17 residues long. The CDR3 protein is CASTKSFHRDSSYEQYF. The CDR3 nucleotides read TGTGCCAGCACCAAGAGTTTTCACCGGGACAGCTCCTACGAGCAGTACTTC.

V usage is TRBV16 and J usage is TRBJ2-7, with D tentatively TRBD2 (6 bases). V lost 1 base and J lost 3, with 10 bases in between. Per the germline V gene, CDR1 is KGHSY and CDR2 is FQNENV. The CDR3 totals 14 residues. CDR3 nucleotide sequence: TGTGCCAGCAGCCAATGGGAGGAGTACTACGAGCAGTACTTC. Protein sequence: CASSQWEEYYEQYF.

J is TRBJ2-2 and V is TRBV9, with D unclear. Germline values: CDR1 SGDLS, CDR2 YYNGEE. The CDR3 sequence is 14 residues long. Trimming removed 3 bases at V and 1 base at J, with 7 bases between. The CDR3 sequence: CASSGVGNTGELFF. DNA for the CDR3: TGTGCCAGCAGCGGGGTTGGGAACACCGGGGAGCTGTTTTTT.

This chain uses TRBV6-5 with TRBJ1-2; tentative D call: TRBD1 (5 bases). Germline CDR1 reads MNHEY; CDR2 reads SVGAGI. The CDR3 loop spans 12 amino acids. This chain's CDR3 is CGAYGGNYGYTF. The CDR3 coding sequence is TGTGGCGCCTACGGGGGTAACTATGGCTACACCTTC.

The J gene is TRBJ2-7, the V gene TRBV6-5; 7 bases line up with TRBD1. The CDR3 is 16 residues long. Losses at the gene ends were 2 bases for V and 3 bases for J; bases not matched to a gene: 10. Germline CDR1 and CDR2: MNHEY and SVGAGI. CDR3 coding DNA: TGTGCCAGCAGTTACCGCCGGAGCCAGGGGGTCTACGAGCAGTACTTC. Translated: CASSYRRSQGVYEQYF.

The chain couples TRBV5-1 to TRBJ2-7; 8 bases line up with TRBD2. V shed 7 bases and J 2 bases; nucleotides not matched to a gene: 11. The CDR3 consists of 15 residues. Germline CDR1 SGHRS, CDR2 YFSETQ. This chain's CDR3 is CASAPGAGAAYEQYF. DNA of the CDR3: TGCGCCAGCGCTCCAGGAGCGGGGGCCGCCTACGAGCAGTACTTC.

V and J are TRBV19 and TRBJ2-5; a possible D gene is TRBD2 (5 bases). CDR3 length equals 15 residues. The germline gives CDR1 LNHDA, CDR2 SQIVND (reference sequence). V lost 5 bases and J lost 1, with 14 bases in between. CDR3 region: CASSYASNVQETQYF. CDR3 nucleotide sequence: TGTGCCAGTAGTTACGCTAGCAACGTCCAAGAGACCCAGTACTTC.

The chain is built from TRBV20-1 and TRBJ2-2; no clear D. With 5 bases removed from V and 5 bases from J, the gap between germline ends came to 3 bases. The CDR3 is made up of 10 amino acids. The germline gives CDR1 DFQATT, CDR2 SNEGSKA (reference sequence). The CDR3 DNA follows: TGCAGTGCTGGAACCGGGGAGCTGTTTTTT. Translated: CSAGTGELFF.

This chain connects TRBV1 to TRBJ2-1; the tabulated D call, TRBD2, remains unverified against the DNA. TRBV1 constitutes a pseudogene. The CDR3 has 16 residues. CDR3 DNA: TGCACCAGCAGCCAAGATCCCGACGGAGCCTACAATGAGCAGTTCTTC. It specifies CTSSQDPDGAYNEQFF.

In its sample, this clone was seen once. In DNA, the CDR3 is TGCGCCAGCAGACCCGGGACAGGGGTAAATCAGCCCCAGCATTTT. It is translated as CASRPGTGVNQPQHF. V usage is TRBV10-2 and J usage is TRBJ1-5, with 10 bases lining up with TRBD1. Germline CDR1 WSHSY, CDR2 SAAADI. J lost 4 bases, V lost 6 bases, and 6 bases had no gene match. The CDR3 has 15 amino acids.

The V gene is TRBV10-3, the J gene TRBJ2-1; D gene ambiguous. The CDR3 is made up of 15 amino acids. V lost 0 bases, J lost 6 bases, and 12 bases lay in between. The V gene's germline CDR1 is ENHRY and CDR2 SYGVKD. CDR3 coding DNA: TGTGCCATCAGTGAGTCGAAGGGTTGGGGCAATGAGCAGTTCTTC. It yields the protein CAISESKGWGNEQFF.

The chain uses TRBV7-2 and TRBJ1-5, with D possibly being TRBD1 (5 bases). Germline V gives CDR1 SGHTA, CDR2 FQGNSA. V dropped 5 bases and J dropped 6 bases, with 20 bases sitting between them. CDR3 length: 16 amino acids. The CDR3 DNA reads TGTGCCAGCAGCCCTGGACCCCGGGGGGGTGGTCAGCCCCAGCATTTT. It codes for CASSPGPRGGGQPQHF.